This T cell receptor beta chain derives from a study of blood T cell repertoires in COVID-19. Study as a whole: Samples of COVID-19 (acute and convalescent) were obtained from the United States, Italy and Spain. T cells, B-cell-depleted T cells, or PBMCs supplied cDNA or gDNA.

V shed 4 bases and J shed 7 bases, with 11 bases lying between them. The CDR3 spans 13 residues. In germline, CDR1 is SGHTA, CDR2 FQGTGA. The authors' processing: Amplifying reference gene primers gave estimates of nucleated cell counts. Some clones are missing from TCRdb's copy, which holds only in-frame ones; the method was immunoSEQ multiplex PCR. V and J calls plus clone size are reproduced from that table; the DNA served to infer D and trimming. This table holds around 100,000 clones, approximately 88% found once. The receptor comes from an older woman with acute or convalescent COVID-19. Source material: peripheral blood. The V call is TRBV7-3, the J call TRBJ2-1, with a possible D match to TRBD1 (6 bases). CDR3 amino acids: CASSSTGLNEQFF. Written as DNA, the CDR3 is TGTGCCAGCAGCTCCACAGGGTTGAATGAGCAGTTCTTC.